These 15 T cell receptor beta chains were all obtained from the same sample, sequenced in a study of CD8+CD57+ T cells in acquired aplastic anemia. For CDR3 and TCR beta VDJ profiling, genomic DNA was the template used. Via MiXCR, TCRdb re-called the reads, giving one row per CDR3 protein. The data show 150,000 to 200,000 distinct CDR3 sequences, roughly 64% seen once. Source material: sorted CD4+, CD8+, or CD8+CD57+ T cells (not recorded which) from PBMCs. These TCRs come from a human donor with severe aplastic anemia or a healthy control (not recorded which).

The sample holds one count of this clonotype. The chain joins TRBV9 to TRBJ2-7; the match to TRBD1 covers 9 bases. J was trimmed by 6 bases and V by 4 bases; bases with no gene match: 14. Germline CDR1 SGDLS, CDR2 YYNGEE. The CDR3 covers 16 residues. CDR3 protein: CASSPRTGDELGEQYF. The CDR3 DNA follows: TGTGCCAGCAGCCCCAGGACAGGGGACGAGCTAGGCGAGCAGTACTTC.

The chain recombines TRBV5-6 with TRBJ2-2; D not certain. The CDR3 contains 14 residues. Between the trimmed V and J ends, which lost 0 bases and 7 bases, there was a span of 10 bases. The V gene's germline CDR1 is SGHDT and CDR2 YYEEEE. The CDR3 is CASSLGLVIGELFF. The DNA of the CDR3 is TGTGCCAGCAGCTTGGGATTAGTTATCGGGGAGCTGTTTTTT.

In the case of this clonotype: Being one base from a much bigger clone, this may be a read error. The chain couples TRBV6-5 to TRBJ2-5; D gene uncertain. This CDR3 contains 15 residues. V was cut by 4 bases and J by 4 bases, with 16 bases left in between. The germline V gene encodes CDR1 MNHEY and CDR2 SVGAGI. For the CDR3, the DNA is TGTGCCAGCAGTTCCAGCATTCTAACCCCAGAGACCCAGTACTTC. It specifies CASSSSILTPETQYF.

This chain links TRBV10-3 with TRBJ1-6, with D perhaps matching TRBD1 (5 bases). CDR3 length: 13 residues. CDR1 and CDR2 from the germline V gene are ENHRY and SYGVKD. V lost 2 bases and J 7 bases, leaving 6 bases between the germline ends. This chain's CDR3 is CAISEEGNSPLHF. The CDR3 region has the DNA TGTGCCATCAGTGAGGAGGGGAATTCACCCCTCCACTTT.

In its sample, this clonotype was seen many times. In nucleotides, the CDR3 is TGCAGTGCTAGAGACGTCGCCGTCTCCTACGAGCAGTACTTC. This translates into CSARDVAVSYEQYF. This chain links TRBV20-1 with TRBJ2-7; D not certain. V was trimmed by 0 bases and J by 0 bases, leaving 9 bases between them. The CDR3 runs to 14 residues. Germline V CDR1 and CDR2: DFQATT, SNEGSKA (reference sequence).

The CDR3 loop is CSANDGQGYGYTF. CDR3 sequence (DNA): TGCAGTGCTAACGACGGACAGGGCTATGGCTACACCTTC. This chain joins TRBV20-1 and TRBJ1-2, with TRBD1 matching 8 bases. Germline loops: CDR1 DFQATT, CDR2 SNEGSKA (reference sequence). This CDR3 has 13 residues. Germline trimming cut 4 bases from V and 4 bases from J; bases unmatched to any gene: 5.

The chain joins TRBV10-3 to TRBJ2-3; D remains unclear. The germline V and J ends were trimmed by 0 bases and 0 bases, with 13 bases remaining between them. This CDR3 comprises 17 residues. Germline V gene lookup returns CDR1 ENHRY and CDR2 SYGVKD. CDR3 DNA: TGTGCCATCAGTGAGTCGCACTCCCCGACTAGCACAGATACGCAGTATTTT. Encoded protein: CAISESHSPTSTDTQYF.

The J gene is TRBJ2-2, the V gene TRBV10-2; D is unresolved. The CDR3 totals 13 residues. Germline lookup yields CDR1 WSHSY and CDR2 SAAADI. Trimming stripped 6 bases from V and 0 bases from J, with 5 bases between. The CDR3 loop is CASSPTNTGELFF. Here the CDR3 DNA reads TGCGCCAGCAGCCCTACGAACACCGGGGAGCTGTTTTTT.

CDR3 coding DNA: TGTGCCAGCAGCTTAGTGGTTCACGCTTTCTTT. Protein product: CASSLVVHAFF. This chain joins TRBV7-2 and TRBJ1-1; D gene ambiguous. V lost 1 base, J lost 11 bases, and 8 bases lay in between. In germline, CDR1 is SGHTA, CDR2 FQGNSA. CDR3 length equals 11 residues.

This clonotype was seen more than once but under ten times. The chain links TRBV7-9 to TRBJ2-3; D gene uncertain. The V end lost 5 bases, the J end lost 0 bases, and 9 bases lay between the germline ends. The germline CDR1 and CDR2 sequences are SEHNR and FQNEAQ (reference sequence). The CDR3 has 14 amino acids. The CDR3 loop is CASSGPYSTDTQYF. The CDR3 DNA reads as TGTGCCAGCAGCGGGCCCTACAGCACAGATACGCAGTATTTT.

This rearrangement joins TRBV20-1 to TRBJ2-3, with 8 bases lining up with TRBD2. Per germline, CDR1 DFQATT and CDR2 SNEGSKA (reference sequence). The CDR3 has 17 residues. CDR3 coding DNA: TGCAGCACCAAGACCCCCCGCGGCGGGGGGCCTGAAGATACGCAGTATTTT. Translated, it gives CSTKTPRGGGPEDTQYF.

V usage is TRBV29-1 and J usage is TRBJ2-5; D gene ambiguous. Germline CDR1 reads SQVTM; CDR2 reads ANQGSEA. V lost 1 base to trimming and J lost 4 bases, with 7 bases between them. This CDR3 is built from 12 residues. The CDR3 spells CSVEGRRETQYF. The CDR3 nucleotides read TGCAGCGTTGAAGGGCGTAGAGAGACCCAGTACTTC.

The V gene is TRBV12-3 or TRBV12-4, the J gene TRBJ1-4; TRBD1 might be the D (6 bases). The CDR3 has 14 residues. Trimming took off 5 bases at V and 7 bases at J, with 14 bases between the two ends. The CDR3 reads CASSLGGNTEKLFF. CDR3 sequence (DNA): TGTGCCAGCAGTCTGGGGGGCAATACTGAAAAACTGTTTTTT.

The chain uses TRBV2 and TRBJ1-3; 9 positions agree with TRBD1. Looked up from germline, CDR1 is SNHLY and CDR2 is FYNNEI. This CDR3 region has 17 residues. Trimming at V came to 5 bases and at J to 1 base, leaving 9 bases not matched to a gene. CDR3 protein: CASSLGTGLFSGNTIYF. The CDR3 bases are TGTGCCAGCAGTCTCGGGACAGGGTTATTTTCTGGAAACACCATATATTTT.

Concerning this clonotype: This could be a read error, since a much larger clone is one nucleotide away. V is TRBV2 and J is TRBJ1-1; D not resolved. This CDR3 comprises 13 residues. From germline, CDR1 is SNHLY and CDR2 FYNNEI. Trimming cost V 1 base and J 1 base, with 4 bases left between them. This CDR3 reads CASSEGRNTEAFF. CDR3 sequence (DNA): TGTGCCAGCAGTGAAGGGCGGAACACTGAAGCTTTCTTT. The variable domain in full, with the rest retrieved from reference TRBV2 and TRBJ1-1, is EPEVTQTPSHQVTQMGQEVILRCVPISNHLYFYWYRQILGQKVEFLVSFYNNEISEKSEIFDDQFSVERPDGSNFTLKIRSTKLEDSAMYFCASSEGRNTEAFFGQGTRLTVV.